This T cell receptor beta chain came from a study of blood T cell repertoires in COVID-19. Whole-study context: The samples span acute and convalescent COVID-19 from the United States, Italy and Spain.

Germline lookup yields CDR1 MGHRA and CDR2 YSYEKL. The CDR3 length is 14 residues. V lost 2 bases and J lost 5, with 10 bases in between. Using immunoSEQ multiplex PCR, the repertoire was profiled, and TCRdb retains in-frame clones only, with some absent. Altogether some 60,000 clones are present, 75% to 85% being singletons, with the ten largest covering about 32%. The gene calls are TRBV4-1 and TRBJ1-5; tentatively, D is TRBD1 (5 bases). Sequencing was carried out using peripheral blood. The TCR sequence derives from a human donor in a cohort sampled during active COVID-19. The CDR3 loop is CASSQSGGYQPQHF. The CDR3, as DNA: TGCGCCAGCAGCCAAAGCGGGGGGTATCAGCCCCAGCATTTT.